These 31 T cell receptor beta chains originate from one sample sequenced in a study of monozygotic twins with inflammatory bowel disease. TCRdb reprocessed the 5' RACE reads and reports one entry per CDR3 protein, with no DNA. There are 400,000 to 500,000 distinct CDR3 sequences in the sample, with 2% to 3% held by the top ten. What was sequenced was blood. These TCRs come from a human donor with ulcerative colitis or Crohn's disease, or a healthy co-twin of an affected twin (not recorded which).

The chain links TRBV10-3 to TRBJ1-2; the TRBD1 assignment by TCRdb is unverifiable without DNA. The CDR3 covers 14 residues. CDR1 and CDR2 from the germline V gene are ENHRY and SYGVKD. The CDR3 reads CATQRDRGNYGYTF.

Here the CDR3 reads CASSPGTSGKKYNEQFF. V gene TRBV7-2 combines with J gene TRBJ2-1; with no DNA, the TCRdb D assignment of TRBD2 cannot be verified. The CDR3 sequence is 17 residues long. CDR1 and CDR2 (germline): SGHTA, FQGNSA.

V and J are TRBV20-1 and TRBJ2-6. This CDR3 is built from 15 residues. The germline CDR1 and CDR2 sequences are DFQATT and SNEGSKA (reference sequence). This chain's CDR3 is CSARADHSGANVLTF.

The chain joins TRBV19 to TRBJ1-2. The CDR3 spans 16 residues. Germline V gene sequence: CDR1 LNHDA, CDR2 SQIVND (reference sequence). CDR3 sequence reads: CASSIDFTARGYGYTF. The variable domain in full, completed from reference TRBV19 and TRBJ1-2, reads DGGITQSPKYLFRKEGQNVTLSCEQNLNHDAMYWYRQDPGQGLRLIYYSQIVNDFQKGDIAEGYSVSREKKESFPLTVTSAQKNPTAFYLCASSIDFTARGYGYTFGSGTRLTVV.

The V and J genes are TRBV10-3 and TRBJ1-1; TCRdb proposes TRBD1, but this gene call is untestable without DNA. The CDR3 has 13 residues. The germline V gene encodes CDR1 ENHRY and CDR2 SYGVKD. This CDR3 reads CAITDVQGIEAFF.

The CDR3 spells CSAAVLEGKRQPQHF. The V gene is TRBV20-1, the J gene TRBJ1-5; TCRdb returns TRBD1, unconfirmable since there is no DNA. The CDR3 has 15 residues. CDR1 is DFQATT, CDR2 SNEGSKA, per germline (reference sequence).

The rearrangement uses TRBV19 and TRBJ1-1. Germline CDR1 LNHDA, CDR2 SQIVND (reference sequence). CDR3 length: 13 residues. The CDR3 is CAISRRLNTEAFF.

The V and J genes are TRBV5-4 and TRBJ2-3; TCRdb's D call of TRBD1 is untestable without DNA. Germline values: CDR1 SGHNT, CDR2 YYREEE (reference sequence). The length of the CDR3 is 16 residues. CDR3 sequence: CASSADRGFLTDTQYF.

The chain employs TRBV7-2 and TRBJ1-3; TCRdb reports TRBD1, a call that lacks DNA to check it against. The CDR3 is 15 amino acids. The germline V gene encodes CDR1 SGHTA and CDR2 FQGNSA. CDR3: CASSSFQGIGNTIYF.

This CDR3 reads CARSLGVPGRCCQETQYF. The genes are TRBV5-3 and TRBJ2-5; lacking DNA, the TRBD2 call made by TCRdb goes unchecked. TRBV5-3 is labeled an ORF, and its function is uncertain. The CDR3 sequence is 18 residues long.

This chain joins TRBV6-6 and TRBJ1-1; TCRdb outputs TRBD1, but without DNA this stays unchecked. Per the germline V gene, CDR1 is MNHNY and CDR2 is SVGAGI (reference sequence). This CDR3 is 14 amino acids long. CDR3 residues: CASSSGEMNTEAFF.

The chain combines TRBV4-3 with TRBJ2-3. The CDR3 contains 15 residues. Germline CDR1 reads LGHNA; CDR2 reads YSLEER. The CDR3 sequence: CASSQEGLPTDTQYF.

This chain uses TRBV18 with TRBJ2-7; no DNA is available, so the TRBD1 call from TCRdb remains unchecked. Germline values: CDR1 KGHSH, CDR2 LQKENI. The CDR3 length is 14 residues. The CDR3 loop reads CASSPRDRGEEQYF.

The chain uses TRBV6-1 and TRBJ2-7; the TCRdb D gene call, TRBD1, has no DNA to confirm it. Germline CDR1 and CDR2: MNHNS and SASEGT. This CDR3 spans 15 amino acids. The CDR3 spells CASSPRTGGFYEQYF.

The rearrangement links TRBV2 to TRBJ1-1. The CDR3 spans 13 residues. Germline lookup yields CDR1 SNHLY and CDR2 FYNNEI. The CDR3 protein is CASSENTYTEAFF.

CDR3 sequence reads: CASSLVKGDPAYNEQFF. The chain links TRBV5-1 to TRBJ2-1; TCRdb indicates TRBD1, and absent DNA this call remains unverified. Per the germline V gene, CDR1 is SGHRS and CDR2 is YFSETQ. The CDR3 spans 17 residues.

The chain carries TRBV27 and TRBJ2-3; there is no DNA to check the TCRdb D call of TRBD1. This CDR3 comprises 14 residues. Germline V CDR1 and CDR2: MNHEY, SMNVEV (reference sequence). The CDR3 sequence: CASSSRGWEDTQYF.

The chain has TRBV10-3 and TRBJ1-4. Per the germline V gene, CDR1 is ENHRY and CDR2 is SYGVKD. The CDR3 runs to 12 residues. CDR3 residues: CAIGAPNEKLFF.

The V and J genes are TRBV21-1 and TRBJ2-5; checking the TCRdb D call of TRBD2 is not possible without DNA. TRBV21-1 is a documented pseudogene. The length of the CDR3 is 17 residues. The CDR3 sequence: CARIKASSGRRQETQYF.

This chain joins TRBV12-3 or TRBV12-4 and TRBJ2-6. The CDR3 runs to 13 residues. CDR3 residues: CASCLSGANVLTF.

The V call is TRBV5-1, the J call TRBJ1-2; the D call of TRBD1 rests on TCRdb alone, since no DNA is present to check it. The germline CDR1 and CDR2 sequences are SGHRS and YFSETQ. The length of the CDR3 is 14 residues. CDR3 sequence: CASSHPDRVEGYTF.

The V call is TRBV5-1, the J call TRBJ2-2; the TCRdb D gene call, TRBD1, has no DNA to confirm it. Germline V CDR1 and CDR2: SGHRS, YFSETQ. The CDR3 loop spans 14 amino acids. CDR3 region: CASSLSRGVGELFF.

The chain's CDR3 is CSATTGAEQFF. The chain recombines TRBV20-1 with TRBJ2-1; with no DNA, the TCRdb D assignment of TRBD1 cannot be verified. The CDR3 length is 11 residues. The V gene's germline CDR1 is DFQATT and CDR2 SNEGSKA (reference sequence).

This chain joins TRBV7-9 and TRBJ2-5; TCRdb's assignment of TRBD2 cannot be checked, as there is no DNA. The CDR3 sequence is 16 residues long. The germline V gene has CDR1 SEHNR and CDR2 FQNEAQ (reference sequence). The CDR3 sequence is CASSRGLAGTQETQYF. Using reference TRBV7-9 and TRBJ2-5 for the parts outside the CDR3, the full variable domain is DTGVSQNPRHKITKRGQNVTFRCDPISEHNRLYWYRQTLGQGPEFLTYFQNEAQLEKSRLLSDRFSAERPKGSFSTLEIQRTEQGDSAMYLCASSRGLAGTQETQYFGPGTRLLVL.

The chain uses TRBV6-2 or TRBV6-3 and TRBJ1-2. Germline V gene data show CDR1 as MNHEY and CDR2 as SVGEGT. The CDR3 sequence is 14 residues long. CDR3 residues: CASSYHGVASGYTF.

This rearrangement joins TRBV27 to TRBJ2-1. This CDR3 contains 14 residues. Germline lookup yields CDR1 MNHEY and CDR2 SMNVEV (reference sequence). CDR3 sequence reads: CASSLSQLSNEQFF.

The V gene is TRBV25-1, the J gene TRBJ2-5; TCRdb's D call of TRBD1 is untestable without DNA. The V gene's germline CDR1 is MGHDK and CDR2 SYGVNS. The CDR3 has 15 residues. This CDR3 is CASSDWDGNQETQYF.

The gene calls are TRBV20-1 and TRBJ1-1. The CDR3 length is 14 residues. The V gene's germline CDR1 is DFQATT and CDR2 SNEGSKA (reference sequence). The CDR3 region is CSARDSKSVTQAFF.

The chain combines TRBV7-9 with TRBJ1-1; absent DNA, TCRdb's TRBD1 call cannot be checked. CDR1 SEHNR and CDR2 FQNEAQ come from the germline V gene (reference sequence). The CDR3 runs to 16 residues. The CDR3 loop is CASSTHPRVGNTEAFF.

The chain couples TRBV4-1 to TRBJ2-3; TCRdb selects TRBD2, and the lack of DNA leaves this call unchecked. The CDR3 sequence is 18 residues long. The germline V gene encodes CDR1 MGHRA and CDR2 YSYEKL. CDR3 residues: CASSQGPPAGDSTDTQYF.

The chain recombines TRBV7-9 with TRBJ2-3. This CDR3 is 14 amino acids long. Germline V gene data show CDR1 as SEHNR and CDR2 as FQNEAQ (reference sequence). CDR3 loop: CASSNRKSQDTQYF.